The 29 T cell receptor beta chains below were found in one sample sequenced in a study of OX40 agonist ivuxolimab in advanced cancers. Data came from immunoSEQ multiplex PCR; TCRdb stores just in-frame clones and leaves some out. Here the sample spans about 110,000 clones, around 90% being singletons. The specimen was CD4+ or CD8+ T cells sorted from blood, collected in a trial of the OX40 agonist ivuxolimab. Receptors were obtained from an adult with an advanced solid tumor such as melanoma, head and neck, liver or kidney cancer.

V and J are TRBV6-6 and TRBJ1-2, with TRBD1 matching 11 bases. Germline lookup yields CDR1 MNHNY and CDR2 SVGAGI (reference sequence). There are 14 residues in the CDR3. With 7 bases clipped from V and 7 bases from J, the junction kept 8 bases outside the gene matches. CDR3 residues: CASTQGQGDFGYTF. CDR3 DNA: TGTGCCAGCACACAGGGACAGGGGGATTTTGGCTACACCTTC.

The V gene is TRBV2, the J gene TRBJ2-7; TRBD1 matches at 10 bases. The germline V gene encodes CDR1 SNHLY and CDR2 FYNNEI. V trimming: 8 bases; J trimming: 4 bases; junction bases outside the gene matches: 5. The CDR3 has 13 amino acids. In DNA form, the CDR3 reads TGTGCCAGCGGAGGGGACAGGGGATACGAGCAGTACTTC. Amino acid sequence: CASGGDRGYEQYF. Supplemented by reference TRBV2 and TRBJ2-7, the full variable domain reads EPEVTQTPSHQVTQMGQEVILRCVPISNHLYFYWYRQILGQKVEFLVSFYNNEISEKSEIFDDQFSVERPDGSNFTLKIRSTKLEDSAMYFCASGGDRGYEQYFGPGTRLTVT.

The chain combines TRBV7-9 with TRBJ2-1; TRBD2 matches at 8 bases. After removal of 5 bases from V and 0 bases from J, the junction contained 6 bases not matched to a gene. The CDR3 is 16 residues long. CDR1 SEHNR and CDR2 FQNEAQ come from the germline V gene (reference sequence). The CDR3, as DNA: TGTGCCAGCAGCCTACTAAGCGGGAGCTCCTACAATGAGCAGTTCTTC. Protein: CASSLLSGSSYNEQFF.

The genes are TRBV7-3 and TRBJ1-5; D is uncertain. Germline assignment: CDR1 SGHTA and CDR2 FQGTGA. V was clipped by 1 base and J by 1 base, with 11 bases between them. This CDR3 is 16 amino acids long. The CDR3 reads CASSLRRAQSNQPQHF. The CDR3 bases are TGTGCCAGCAGCTTAAGGCGGGCGCAGAGCAATCAGCCCCAGCATTTT.

In its sample, this clone was seen once. The V and J genes are TRBV19 and TRBJ2-5, with a possible D match to TRBD1 (5 bases). Germline assignment: CDR1 LNHDA and CDR2 SQIVND (reference sequence). The ends were cut back, 7 bases at V and 3 bases at J, with 12 bases in the middle. The CDR3 is made up of 13 amino acids. The CDR3 nucleotides read TGTGCCAGTAATCTTGCCAGGGAAGAGACCCAGTACTTC. Amino acids: CASNLAREETQYF.

In the case of this clone: A junction end diverges from the germline sequence, so it may reflect a read error. The genes are TRBV7-7 and TRBJ2-5; 8 bases fit TRBD2. The CDR3 has 15 amino acids. CDR1 is SSHAT and CDR2 is FNYEAQ in the germline V gene (reference sequence). The CDR3 DNA sequence: TGTGCTAGCAGCTTAGTCACCGGGGGGGGAGAGACCCAGTACTTC. Amino acids: CASSLVTGGGETQYF.

This sequence joins TRBV14 and TRBJ2-3, with TRBD2 identical over 12 bases. Trimming at V came to 0 bases and at J to 10 bases, leaving 8 bases not matched to a gene. There are 16 residues in the CDR3. Per the germline V gene, CDR1 is SGHDN and CDR2 is FVKESK. CDR3 nucleotide sequence: TGTGCCAGCAGCCAAGAGGGGCTAGCGGGGGGGCCCGCGCAGTATTTT. It specifies CASSQEGLAGGPAQYF.

The chain uses TRBV19 and TRBJ1-5; D might be TRBD1 (5 bases). The ends were cut back, 5 bases at V and 0 bases at J, with 11 bases in the middle. The CDR3 runs to 15 residues. Germline lookup yields CDR1 LNHDA and CDR2 SQIVND (reference sequence). The CDR3 DNA is TGTGCCAGTAGTTGGGCGGGGGATAGCAATCAGCCCCAGCATTTT. This sequence encodes CASSWAGDSNQPQHF.

This clone came up once. The chain is built from TRBV6-1 and TRBJ2-7, with D tentatively TRBD1 or TRBD2 (6 bases each). Between the trimmed V and J ends, which lost 6 bases and 0 bases, there was a span of 15 bases. CDR3 length equals 15 residues. The germline gives CDR1 MNHNS, CDR2 SASEGT. CDR3 amino acids: CASRHGGESSYEQYF. For the CDR3, the DNA is TGTGCCAGCAGACACGGGGGCGAGAGCTCCTACGAGCAGTACTTC.

The chain is built from TRBV7-2 and TRBJ2-7; TRBD2 agrees at 7 bases. Trimming removed 1 base from V and 1 base from J; junction bases left unmatched: 10. Per germline, CDR1 SGHTA and CDR2 FQGNSA. The CDR3 is made up of 17 amino acids. This chain's CDR3 is CASSLVTSGTTSYEQYF. The CDR3 DNA reads TGTGCCAGCAGCTTAGTAACCAGCGGGACCACTTCCTACGAGCAGTACTTC. The variable domain in full, with the rest retrieved from reference TRBV7-2 and TRBJ2-7, is GAGVSQSPSNKVTEKGKDVELRCDPISGHTALYWYRQSLGQGLEFLIYFQGNSAPDKSGLPSDRFSAERTGGSVSTLTIQRTQQEDSAVYLCASSLVTSGTTSYEQYFGPGTRLTVT.

This chain joins TRBV27 and TRBJ2-1; possibly TRBD1 for D (6 bases). The V end lost 5 bases, the J end lost 5 bases, and 13 bases lay between the germline ends. The germline gives CDR1 MNHEY, CDR2 SMNVEV (reference sequence). The CDR3 totals 14 residues. This CDR3 reads CASSINGQNNEQFF. The CDR3, as DNA: TGTGCCAGCAGTATTAACGGACAGAACAATGAGCAGTTCTTC.

V usage is TRBV7-3 and J usage is TRBJ1-1; D is unresolved. Germline CDR1 SGHTA, CDR2 FQGTGA. V dropped 3 bases and J dropped 1 base, with 12 bases sitting between them. The CDR3 covers 15 residues. In nucleotides, the CDR3 is TGTGCCAGCAGCTTGGGCTCTGTCGCGAACACTGAAGCTTTCTTT. This sequence encodes CASSLGSVANTEAFF.

The chain combines TRBV30 with TRBJ2-2, with D unclear. The germline gives CDR1 GTSNPN, CDR2 SVGIG (reference sequence). The CDR3 sequence is 12 residues long. V was trimmed by 1 base and J by 4 bases, leaving 4 bases between them. The CDR3 region is CAWSGVTGELFF. The CDR3 bases are TGTGCCTGGAGTGGGGTCACCGGGGAGCTGTTTTTT.

The chain uses TRBV7-9 and TRBJ1-1, with TRBD1 matching 7 bases. Germline loops: CDR1 SEHNR, CDR2 FQNEAQ (reference sequence). J gave up 0 bases and V 5 bases, and 9 bases lay outside the gene matches. The length of the CDR3 is 16 residues. CDR3 in amino acids: CASSPRDRNMNTEAFF. CDR3 nucleotides: TGTGCCAGCAGCCCCCGGGACAGAAACATGAACACTGAAGCTTTCTTT.

The chain uses TRBV4-3 and TRBJ2-4, with TRBD2 matching 7 bases. V trimming: 0 bases; J trimming: 13 bases; junction bases outside the gene matches: 9. The CDR3 is made up of 14 amino acids. The germline V gene encodes CDR1 LGHNA and CDR2 YSLEER. The DNA for the CDR3 is TGCGCCAGCAGCCAAGATCTAAGCGGGGCCTTACAGTACTTC. Amino acids: CASSQDLSGALQYF.

The chain joins TRBV2 to TRBJ2-2; 10 bases map to TRBD2. The CDR3 has 15 amino acids. V trimming: 6 bases; J trimming: 5 bases; junction bases outside the gene matches: 6. Germline lookup yields CDR1 SNHLY and CDR2 FYNNEI. The CDR3 nucleotides are TGTGCCAGCAGAAGTAGCGGGAGGACAACCGGGGAGCTGTTTTTT. As protein: CASRSSGRTTGELFF.

This chain joins TRBV20-1 and TRBJ1-4; D is unresolved. CDR3 size: 11 residues. The V end was cut by 5 bases, the J end by 7 bases, with 8 bases between. The germline V gene encodes CDR1 DFQATT and CDR2 SNEGSKA (reference sequence). The CDR3 sequence: CSAPFGEKLFF. CDR3 nucleotides: TGCAGTGCTCCTTTTGGTGAAAAACTGTTTTTT.

The chain is built from TRBV28 and TRBJ2-7; 12 bases fit TRBD2. V lost 1 base and J lost 4; bases outside the gene matches: 8. Germline V gene data show CDR1 as MDHEN and CDR2 as SYDVKM. The CDR3 sequence is 17 residues long. The CDR3 here is CASSLYASGRARYEQYF. CDR3 sequence (DNA): TGTGCCAGCAGTTTATATGCTAGCGGGAGGGCCAGGTACGAGCAGTACTTC.

The V gene is TRBV7-6, the J gene TRBJ2-1; the match to TRBD1 covers 9 bases. The CDR3 is 17 residues long. CDR1 SGHVS and CDR2 FNYEAQ come from the germline V gene. The J segment lost 9 bases and the V segment lost 2 bases, leaving 14 bases of the junction unmatched. CDR3 sequence (DNA): TGTGCCAGCAGCTTATCGGGACAGGGCCCCACTTATAGTGAGCAGTTCTTC. It translates to CASSLSGQGPTYSEQFF.

The chain has TRBV6-5 and TRBJ2-7; no firm D call. V lost 4 bases, J lost 2 bases, and 15 bases lay in between. CDR1 and CDR2 from the germline V gene are MNHEY and SVGAGI. The CDR3 spans 15 residues. CDR3: CASSSHRSETYEQYF. DNA of the CDR3: TGTGCCAGCAGTTCTCATAGGTCGGAGACCTACGAGCAGTACTTC.

This sequence joins TRBV5-4 and TRBJ2-1; 9 bases map to TRBD2. V was clipped by 0 bases and J by 2 bases; unmatched bases: 3. The CDR3 is 16 amino acids. Germline values: CDR1 SGHNT, CDR2 YYREEE (reference sequence). CDR3 coding DNA: TGTGCCAGCAGCTTGGAGGGGACTAGCACCTACAATGAGCAGTTCTTC. It is translated as CASSLEGTSTYNEQFF.

The chain recombines TRBV28 with TRBJ1-3; no reliable D call. Germline CDR1 and CDR2: MDHEN and SYDVKM. The CDR3 covers 16 residues. The V end was cut by 4 bases, the J end by 0 bases, with 13 bases between. The CDR3 sequence: CASSSPGSHSGNTIYF. DNA for the CDR3: TGTGCCAGCAGTTCCCCGGGGTCCCACTCTGGAAACACCATATATTTT.

This chain connects TRBV6-1 to TRBJ2-6, with D perhaps TRBD1 (6 bases). This CDR3 has 16 amino acids. The germline V gene has CDR1 MNHNS and CDR2 SASEGT. Trimming removed 2 bases at V and 2 bases at J, with 10 bases between. CDR3 DNA: TGTGCCAGCAGTGAAACAGGGTTCGCTGGGGCCAACGTCCTGACTTTC. Amino acids: CASSETGFAGANVLTF.

The rearrangement joins TRBV7-2 to TRBJ1-3, with D uncertain. CDR3 length: 12 residues. Germline CDR1 reads SGHTA; CDR2 reads FQGNSA. V was pared by 5 bases and J by 5 bases, with 7 bases between. CDR3 amino acids: CASSHPRNTIYF. The CDR3 DNA is TGTGCCAGCAGCCACCCACGAAACACCATATATTTT.

The chain is built from TRBV19 and TRBJ2-3, with D uncertain. Trimming stripped 4 bases from V and 0 bases from J, with 8 bases between. Germline V gene lookup returns CDR1 LNHDA and CDR2 SQIVND (reference sequence). This CDR3 is 14 amino acids long. The CDR3 DNA reads as TGTGCCAGTAGTACCTTTGTTAGCACAGATACGCAGTATTTT. As protein: CASSTFVSTDTQYF.

The J gene is TRBJ1-3, the V gene TRBV6-5, with D tentatively TRBD1 (5 bases). Looked up from germline, CDR1 is MNHEY and CDR2 is SVGAGI. V was clipped by 4 bases and J by 0 bases, with 13 bases between them. The CDR3 contains 16 residues. In nucleotides, the CDR3 is TGTGCCAGCAGTTCGGGGGAGAGTCTCTCTGGAAACACCATATATTTT. This encodes CASSSGESLSGNTIYF.

The chain is built from TRBV5-4 and TRBJ1-1; D gene unclear. Trimming removed 0 bases at V and 5 bases at J, with 11 bases between. CDR1 is SGHNT, CDR2 YYREEE, per germline (reference sequence). The CDR3 is 14 amino acids. The CDR3 is CASSLGVKGTEAFF. CDR3 bases: TGTGCCAGCAGCTTGGGGGTAAAGGGAACTGAAGCTTTCTTT.

The chain employs TRBV19 and TRBJ1-3, with TRBD1 matching over 7 bases. Germline lookup yields CDR1 LNHDA and CDR2 SQIVND (reference sequence). This CDR3 is built from 15 residues. Trimming took 6 bases from V and 2 from J; bases not matched to a gene: 7. CDR3 in amino acids: CASSSSGQTGNTIYF. The CDR3 DNA follows: TGTGCCAGTAGCTCCTCGGGACAGACTGGAAACACCATATATTTT.

The genes are TRBV15 and TRBJ2-2, with D unresolved. CDR3 length: 12 amino acids. Germline values: CDR1 LNHNV, CDR2 YYDKDF (reference sequence). The V end lost 1 base, the J end lost 5 bases, and 2 bases lay between the germline ends. CDR3 loop: CATSRGTGELFF. DNA of the CDR3: TGTGCCACCAGCAGAGGAACCGGGGAGCTGTTTTTT.